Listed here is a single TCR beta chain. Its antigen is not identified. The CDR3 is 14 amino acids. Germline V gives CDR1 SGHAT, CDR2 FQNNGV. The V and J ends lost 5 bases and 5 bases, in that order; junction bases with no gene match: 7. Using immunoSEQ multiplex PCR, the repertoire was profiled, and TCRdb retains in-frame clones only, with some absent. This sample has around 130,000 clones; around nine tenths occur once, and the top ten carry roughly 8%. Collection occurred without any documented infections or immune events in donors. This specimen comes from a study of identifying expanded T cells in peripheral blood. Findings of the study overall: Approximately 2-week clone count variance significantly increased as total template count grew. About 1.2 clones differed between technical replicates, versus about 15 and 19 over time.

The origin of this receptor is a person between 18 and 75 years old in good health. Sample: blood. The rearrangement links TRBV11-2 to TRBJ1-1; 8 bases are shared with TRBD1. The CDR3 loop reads CASSLRTGWTEAFF. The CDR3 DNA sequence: TGTGCCAGCAGCCTACGGACAGGGTGGACTGAAGCTTTCTTT.